Shown below are 25 T cell receptor delta chains from a single sample sequenced in a study of γδ T cells in repeated Plasmodium falciparum infection. Vgamma9/Vdelta2+ and Vdelta2-negative gammadelta T cells were flow-sorted from PBMC for bulk sequencing. TCRdb re-identified clones in the multiplex PCR reads via CATT. In the table there are approximately 53,000 delta-chain clones, approximately 1.5% of which are singletons. The sequenced sample consisted of gamma-delta T cells from blood. Receptors originate from a pool of human donors (malaria-infected and uninfected, not separated).

Comments on this clone: TCRdb's listed protein matches a much larger clone and diverges from this DNA's translation at residue 16, likely through a read error; the protein shown comes from the DNA. This sequence joins TRDV1 and TRDJ1, with TRDD3 matching over 11 bases. TCRdb lists no J gene, so it was determined here by aligning the DNA to germline. Germline loops: CDR1 TSWWSYY, CDR2 QGS. There are 24 residues in the CDR3. The junction had 25 bases not matched to a gene; V was cut back by 1 base and J by 0 bases. The CDR3 reads CALGERSPLVNWGIMLTYTDKLIF. The CDR3 DNA is TGTGCTCTTGGGGAACGTTCTCCTTTGGTTAACTGGGGGATAATGCTTACTTACACCGATAAACTCATCTTT.

This clone showed up many times. CDR3 sequence: CALGDPTKPHFWGYPYTDKLIF. The CDR3 nucleotides read TGTGCTCTTGGGGACCCTACCAAACCGCACTTCTGGGGATACCCGTACACCGATAAACTCATCTTT. The V call is TRDV1, the J call TRDJ1; 8 bases are shared with TRDD3. J was trimmed by 0 bases and V by 3 bases; bases with no gene match: 24. The CDR3 is 22 residues long. Germline V gene sequence: CDR1 TSWWSYY, CDR2 QGS.

The sample holds many counts of this clone. The likely explanation is a read error, given a far larger clone one base away. Other DNA sequences within the sample encode an identical CDR3. The rearrangement links TRDV1 to TRDJ1, with TRDD3 matching over 13 bases. Because TCRdb records no J gene, it was assigned here through a match of the DNA to germline. V lost 5 bases and J lost 2; bases outside the gene matches: 11. CDR1 TSWWSYY and CDR2 QGS come from the germline V gene. This CDR3 has 18 amino acids. This CDR3 is CALGPRPVLGDTTDKLIF. CDR3 nucleotides: TGTGCTCTTGGGCCTCGACCCGTACTGGGGGATACGACCGATAAACTCATCTTT.

This clone has a handful of counts. For this DNA, TCRdb reports the protein of a much larger clone, which diverges at residue 3, most likely from a read error; the protein presented here is translated directly from the DNA. The gene calls are TRDV1 and TRDJ1, with a possible D match to TRDD3 (6 bases). The J gene was not available in TCRdb and was assigned here by matching the DNA to germline segments. Germline V CDR1 and CDR2: TSWWSYY, QGS. The length of the CDR3 is 25 residues. This chain's CDR3 is CAPGELRYTTLPLLSLGIEADKLIF. For the CDR3, the DNA is TGTGCTCCTGGGGAACTTAGATACACCACACTACCCCTCTTATCGCTGGGGATCGAGGCCGATAAACTCATCTTT.

There are a few counts of this clone. The translation of this DNA and the TCRdb protein of a much larger clone differ at residue 17, probably owing to a read error; the protein shown here is translated from the DNA. The chain is built from TRDV1 and TRDJ1; 10 bases match TRDD3. Here the J gene came from matching the DNA to germline, since TCRdb omits it. Looked up from germline, CDR1 is TSWWSYY and CDR2 is QGS. The CDR3 length is 21 residues. In DNA form, the CDR3 reads TGTGCTCTTGGGGAACAATCCGGGTACTGGGGGATCTCCTCTGACACCAATAAACTCATCTTT. This encodes CALGEQSGYWGISSDTNKLIF.

Comment on this clone: TCRdb records a much larger clone's protein for this DNA, with a difference at residue 7 that likely arises from a read error; the protein given is the translation of the DNA. This chain connects TRDV2 to TRDJ1, with a possible D match to TRDD3 (5 bases). Germline matching of the DNA provided the J gene here, since TCRdb leaves it blank. V was shortened by 1 base and J by 0 bases, with 29 bases between the two germline ends. Germline-derived CDR1 and CDR2 are GEAIGNYY and EKD. CDR3 length: 21 amino acids. The CDR3 DNA sequence: TGTGCCTGTGACACATATTGGGAAGAAGAGGATATCCGGGGGTACACCGATAAACTCATCTTT. Its protein is CACDTYWEEEDIRGYTDKLIF.

This clone was counted at least ten times. The protein recorded in TCRdb matches a much larger clone and deviates from this DNA's translation at residue 10, suggesting a read error; the protein here is obtained by translating the DNA. The CDR3 DNA sequence: TGTGCTCTTGGGGAACGTACGTCAGGGTCCCCCACCGATAAACTCATCTTT. This codes for CALGERTSGSPTDKLIF. This chain uses TRDV1 with TRDJ1; D unclear. No J gene is reported in TCRdb; it was inferred here by comparing the DNA with germline. The CDR3 runs 17 residues. V was clipped by 1 base and J by 1 base, with 16 bases between them. Germline V gene data show CDR1 as TSWWSYY and CDR2 as QGS.

Concerning this clone: TCRdb's entry gives the protein of a much larger clone, which mismatches this DNA's translation at residue 18, likely from a read error; the protein reported here is translated from the DNA. The V gene reported is TRDV2; the J gene is uncalled; TRDD3, the table's D call, lacks a check against the DNA. CDR3 length: 19 amino acids. CDR1 and CDR2 from the germline V gene are GEAIGNYY and EKD. The DNA of the CDR3 is TGTGCCTGTGACACGGGGTACTGGGGGATACCCCAGTACACCGATAAACTCACCTTT. Its translation: CACDTGYWGIPQYTDKLTF.

This clone showed up just a few times. This DNA's translation differs at residue 17 from TCRdb's protein, which comes from a much larger clone; a read error is likely, and the protein shown is translated from the DNA. Here the V gene is TRDV3, but the J gene went uncalled; the D segment call TRDD3 is taken from the table without a DNA check. This CDR3 region has 19 residues. Germline V gene lookup returns CDR1 TVYSNPD and CDR2 GDNSRS (reference sequence). The DNA for the CDR3 is TGTGCCTGCCCCCGACTGGGGGATACGCACGTGGGTCTCACCGATAAACCCATCTTT. This translates into CACPRLGDTHVGLTDKPIF.

This clone has more than one count but fewer than ten. A read error likely explains why the TCRdb protein, taken from a much larger clone, differs from this DNA's translation at residue 22; the protein shown is translated from the DNA. CDR3: CAFPLSFHVLHSVLGDKEHTDELIF. In nucleotides, the CDR3 is TGTGCCTTCCCACTAAGCTTCCACGTTCTACATTCGGTACTGGGGGATAAGGAGCACACCGATGAACTCATCTTT. This chain joins TRDV3 and TRDJ1, with TRDD3 identical over 11 bases. TCRdb lists no J gene, so it was determined here by aligning the DNA to germline. The germline V gene has CDR1 TVYSNPD and CDR2 GDNSRS (reference sequence). The CDR3 extends over 25 amino acids.

Concerning this clone itself: The protein recorded in TCRdb matches a much larger clone and deviates from this DNA's translation at residue 22, suggesting a read error; the protein here is obtained by translating the DNA. The V gene is TRDV1, the J gene TRDJ1; TRDD3 matches 9 bases. TCRdb does not report a J gene; here it was assigned by matching the DNA to germline references. The CDR3 is made up of 25 amino acids. V was clipped by 3 bases and J by 9 bases; unmatched bases: 41. Germline CDR1 and CDR2: TSWWSYY and QGS. This CDR3 reads CALGEALFLRWVPGGSRLRGYELIF. CDR3 DNA: TGTGCTCTTGGGGAGGCCCTATTCCTACGTTGGGTGCCTGGGGGATCCCGCCTACGGGGCTATGAACTCATCTTT.

Ten or more counts support this clone. Other DNA sequences in the same sample also yield this CDR3. V usage is TRDV1 and J usage is TRDJ1, with D maybe TRDD2 (5 bases). The ends were cut back, 0 bases at V and 3 bases at J, with 26 bases in the middle. Germline V CDR1 and CDR2: TSWWSYY, QGS. This CDR3 has 20 residues. This CDR3 reads CALGELPTFLSTPFADKLIF. The CDR3 bases are TGTGCTCTTGGGGAACTACCCACTTTCTTGAGTACTCCCTTCGCCGATAAACTCATCTTT.

With regard to this clone: The TCRdb protein comes from a much larger clone and disagrees with this DNA's translation at residue 15, likely due to a read error; the protein given here is derived from the DNA. The chain uses TRDV1 and TRDJ1; tentative D call: TRDD2 (5 bases). Germline matching of the DNA provided the J gene here, since TCRdb leaves it blank. The CDR3 has 21 residues. CDR1 TSWWSYY and CDR2 QGS come from the germline V gene. V dropped 0 bases and J dropped 1 base, with 27 bases sitting between them. The CDR3, as DNA: TGTGCTCTTGGGGAACTCAAACCTTGCCGATTGATCCTAAAGTGCACCGATAAACTCATCTTT. This encodes CALGELKPCRLILKCTDKLIF.

Turning to this clone: This likely came from a read error, as a far larger clone is one base away. This same CDR3 is encoded by further DNA sequences in the sample. This sequence joins TRDV1 and TRDJ2; possible D gene TRDD2, 5 bases. This CDR3 is built from 30 residues. CDR1 and CDR2 from the germline V gene are TSWWSYY and QGS. The CDR3 protein is CALGGLTTKPPLPGFRNDACGSALTAQLFF. Written as DNA, the CDR3 is TGTGCTCTTGGGGGACTAACAACTAAACCCCCCCTACCCGGATTTCGTAATGATGCCTGTGGTAGTGCTTTAACAGCACAACTCTTCTTT.

As concerns this clone: TCRdb attributes to this sequence the protein of a much larger clone, which differs from the DNA translation at residue 3; a read error is likely, and the protein displayed is translated from the DNA. The rearrangement uses TRDV1 and TRDJ1, with 9 bases fitting TRDD2. TCRdb supplies no J gene; here it was assigned by aligning the nucleotide sequence to germline. There are 21 residues in the CDR3. CDR1 is TSWWSYY, CDR2 QGS, per germline. The CDR3 here is CAPGAHDLPTFWGAQTDKLIF. The CDR3 DNA sequence: TGTGCTCCTGGGGCACACGACCTTCCTACGTTCTGGGGGGCTCAGACTGATAAACTCATCTTT.

In its sample, this clone was seen many times. A read error likely explains why the TCRdb protein, taken from a much larger clone, differs from this DNA's translation at residue 5; the protein shown is translated from the DNA. The V call is TRDV1, the J call TRDJ1; 8 bases match TRDD3. Germline trimming cut 4 bases from V and 7 bases from J; bases unmatched to any gene: 11. The CDR3 loop spans 15 amino acids. Germline-derived CDR1 and CDR2 are TSWWSYY and QGS. The CDR3 reads CALGGLGGIRIKLIF. The CDR3 nucleotides read TGTGCTCTTGGGGGACTAGGAGGGATACGCATTAAACTCATCTTT.

There are many counts of this clone. The protein recorded in TCRdb matches a much larger clone and deviates from this DNA's translation at residue 3, suggesting a read error; the protein here is obtained by translating the DNA. The V call is TRDV2, the J call TRDJ3; 10 positions agree with TRDD3. Germline V gene sequence: CDR1 GEAIGNYY, CDR2 EKD. The CDR3 has 24 residues. CDR3 coding DNA: TGTGCCTATGACACCATCGATTCCCGTACTGGGGGATCAGGGCCTTCCTGGGACACCCGACAGATGTTTTTC. Its translation: CAYDTIDSRTGGSGPSWDTRQMFF.

This clone was recorded a few times. A far larger clone lies a single base away; this is likely a read error. Within the sample, other DNA sequences also encode this same CDR3. This rearrangement joins TRDV1 to TRDJ1, with TRDD3 matching over 8 bases. The J gene, left out of TCRdb, was set here by checking the DNA against germline. CDR1 and CDR2 (germline): TSWWSYY, QGS. This CDR3 is built from 17 residues. The CDR3 region has the DNA TGCGCTCTTGGGGAACTTTCTGGGGGACATAACGGGGATAAACTCATCTTT. Translation gives CALGELSGGHNGDKLIF.

This clone was seen a handful of times. TCRdb pairs this DNA with a much larger clone's protein that differs at residue 7, likely a read error; the protein shown was translated from the DNA. The rearrangement uses TRDV1 and TRDJ1; TRDD3 agrees at 8 bases. The CDR3 sequence is 19 residues long. Looked up from germline, CDR1 is TSWWSYY and CDR2 is QGS. The ends lost 0 bases at V and 4 bases at J; junction bases unmatched: 16. CDR3 amino acids: CALGELGRQAGGPYDKLIF. In DNA, the CDR3 is TGTGCTCTTGGGGAACTAGGTAGACAAGCTGGGGGACCCTACGATAAACTCATCTTT.

As for this clone: The TCRdb protein comes from a much larger clone and disagrees with this DNA's translation at residue 10, likely due to a read error; the protein given here is derived from the DNA. The J gene is TRDJ1, the V gene TRDV2; the D gene is possibly TRDD3 (6 bases). Germline matching of the DNA provided the J gene here, since TCRdb leaves it blank. CDR1 and CDR2 (germline): GEAIGNYY, EKD. CDR3 length: 16 amino acids. V gave up 0 bases and J gave up 0 bases, with 13 bases separating them. The CDR3 protein is CACDTAYWAHTDKLIF. CDR3 bases: TGTGCCTGTGACACCGCGTACTGGGCGCACACCGATAAACTCATCTTT.

This clone has more than one count but fewer than ten. TCRdb shows a much larger clone's protein in place of this DNA's translation, and the two differ at residue 3, likely through a read error; the protein shown is translated from the DNA. The V and J genes are TRDV2 and TRDJ1; TRDD3 matches 9 bases. Here the J gene was assigned by germline matching of the DNA, as TCRdb has none. The CDR3 sequence is 20 residues long. Germline assignment: CDR1 GEAIGNYY and CDR2 EKD. The CDR3 reads CAYDTMPSIGDTRGFDKLIF. CDR3 DNA sequence: TGTGCCTATGACACCATGCCTAGTATAGGGGATACGCGCGGATTCGATAAACTCATCTTT.

In regard to this clone: The TCRdb protein, from a much larger clone, departs from this DNA's translation at residue 22, likely by read error; the protein shown derives from the DNA. V gene assignment gives TRDV1, but the J gene was left uncalled; whether TRDD3, the table's D call, matches the DNA was not checked. Looked up from germline, CDR1 is TSWWSYY and CDR2 is QGS. The length of the CDR3 is 23 residues. For the CDR3, the DNA is TGTGCTCTTGGGGTCCTACCGGGTCCACGTAAACCCACTGGGGGATTATTCACCGATAAACTCACCTTT. Protein: CALGVLPGPRKPTGGLFTDKLTF.

By frequency in the sample, this clone is medium-sized. Other DNA sequences from this sample encode an identical CDR3 as well. This chain uses TRDV2 with TRDJ1; 11 nucleotides align to TRDD3. J gave up 0 bases and V 0 bases, and 17 bases lay outside the gene matches. The germline V gene encodes CDR1 GEAIGNYY and CDR2 EKD. The CDR3 has 21 amino acids. CDR3 coding DNA: TGTGCCTGTGACACCGCGGAGAAGGTGGGGGATACGCGTCTGTACACCGATAAACTCATCTTT. It yields the protein CACDTAEKVGDTRLYTDKLIF.

This clone was recorded many times. The translation of this DNA and the TCRdb protein of a much larger clone differ at residue 16, probably owing to a read error; the protein shown here is translated from the DNA. The gene calls are TRDV1 and TRDJ1; D may be TRDD2 or TRDD3 (9 bases each). TCRdb carries no J gene annotation; the J gene was assigned here by matching the DNA with germline. The CDR3 spans 24 residues. CDR1 and CDR2 (germline): TSWWSYY, QGS. Trimming cost V 3 bases and J 0 bases, with 38 bases left between them. This CDR3 reads CALGDALPSYQVLGDLGYTDKLIF. The CDR3, as DNA: TGTGCTCTTGGGGATGCGCTTCCTTCCTACCAGGTACTGGGGGACCTCGGGTACACCGATAAACTCATCTTT.

Only a few counts were recorded for this clone. A far more abundant clone sits one base away, making this likely a read error. The identical CDR3 is also encoded by other nucleotide sequences in the sample. V usage is TRDV2 and J usage is TRDJ1; D possibly corresponds to TRDD3 (5 bases). Germline CDR1 reads GEAIGNYY; CDR2 reads EKD. V lost 1 base, J lost 0 bases, and 29 bases lay in between. The CDR3 runs to 21 residues. CDR3 sequence reads: CACDTYREEEDIRGYTDKLIF. Written as DNA, the CDR3 is TGTGCCTGTGACACGTATCGGGAAGAAGAGGATATCCGGGGGTACACCGATAAACTCATCTTT.